This T cell receptor (beta chain) was identified during a study of cytomegalovirus exposure and HLA in healthy donors. General study findings and limits: Across donors, sequencing depth was assumed by presence/absence analyses to be roughly uniform. For most TCR beta V segments, an earlier analysis put the productive rate at about 87% or about 30% of the time. For TCR beta chains, V- and J-gene trimming was later linked to a missense DCLRE1C variant.

The germline V gene has CDR1 MRHNA and CDR2 SNTAGT. The V end lost 0 bases, the J end lost 6 bases, and 7 bases lay between the germline ends. CDR3 length: 13 residues. The primer mix had 60 Vbeta and 13 Jbeta primers. Original data processing: About 12 million of 65 million to 95 million unique TCR beta chains were shared, per a later count. Clones were sequenced by immunoSEQ multiplex PCR, and TCRdb holds only the in-frame ones, with some missing. The D gene and trimming were derived from the DNA, and the V and J assignments and clone size from that table. The sample includes about 180,000 clones, around four fifths seen only once; the top ten take about 1.5%. About this clone itself: Its antigen is undetermined.

The material sequenced was PBMCs. The sequence derives from a man aged 18-30 years in good health and CMV-seronegative. The chain carries TRBV6-4 and TRBJ2-3, with D uncertain. CDR3 sequence reads: CASSDSESDTQYF. For the CDR3, the DNA is TGTGCCAGCAGTGACTCGGAGTCGGATACGCAGTATTTT.